This T cell receptor beta chain was identified in a study of blood T cells in healthy people across ages (dated by TCRdb to the mid-2010s). Describing the broader study: Template switching captured roughly one uniquely barcoded TCR beta cDNA molecule per two T cells in model experiments. Using deep sequencing normalized with unique cDNA molecular identifiers, the study measured how TCR beta repertoire diversity changes with age. Four age groups were formed from the donors: young (average roughly 15 years), middle-aged (approximately 39), aged (about 62) and long-lived (approximately 78). To avoid experimental bias, donors of different ages were randomly spread across the sequencing lanes. The study analyzed two additional independent replicas of 1 million unique cDNA reads from the same blood draw for two donors, one aged 18 to 30 and one aged 80 or older. What the authors observed across the whole study: Estimates of total diversity based on one million sequenced T cells were regarded as lower bounds and as underestimates. Compared with the aged group, the long-lived group had more naive CD4+ T cells, fewer expanded clones and increased TCR diversity, a pattern suggesting age selection. Conclusive comparison of naive and antigen-experienced compartments was prevented by the profiling of bulk unsorted PBMCs. Observed TCR beta diversity per million T cells fell roughly linearly with age, and a significant reduction was already apparent by age around 36. The percentage of naive T cells measured by flow cytometry correlated strongly with observed TCR beta diversity. Because the CMV infection status of the donors was unknown, age-related changes in expanded clonotypes may potentially have been confounded.

A remark on this clonotype: Its specific antigen is unknown. Within one base of it there is no much larger clone, and no base qualities were kept.

Systemically healthy Caucasian individuals from Russia, approximately 39 in total and aged roughly 6 to 95 years, were included as donors. Each donor gave around 9.5 milliliters of peripheral blood, collected into EDTA-treated Vacutainer tubes. PBMCs were isolated by Ficoll-Paque density-gradient centrifugation, with at least 6.5 million obtained per sample. Trizol reagent was used to extract total RNA from PBMCs, with at least 6 micrograms per sample. For every donor, an aliquot of PBMCs went through flow cytometry to measure the percentages of naive CD45RAhigh/CD27high T cells. V is pruned by 5 bases and J by 2 bases, leaving 6 bases of the junction without a gene match. CDR1 MNHEY and CDR2 SMNVEV are derived from the germline V gene (reference sequence). The cysteine opens and the phenylalanine closes a CDR3 of 15 amino acids. CDR3 DNA only is kept here, 45 bases in frame from base 1. The library was prepared using 5' RACE. Sequencing used an Illumina HiSeq 2500. A second PCR of roughly 6 to 11 cycles was run with a J-beta primer mix and a sample-barcoded 5' primer. Each TCR beta cDNA molecule received a unique molecular identifier from a template-switch 5' adaptor carrying 12 random nucleotides. At least 2.5 million CDR3-containing paired-end reads were obtained from each sample. First-strand cDNA was synthesized from all RNA with the Mint cDNA synthesis kit, primed by a TRBC-specific oligonucleotide. After uracil-DNA glycosylase treatment, a first 18-cycle PCR used universal primers M1SS and BC2_uni_R on all cDNA. The original methods were these. For normalization, 1 million high-quality reads were randomly selected from each sample, with every read carrying a distinct molecular identifier. Reads with shared molecular identifiers were discarded instead of being binned into consensus sequences. CDR3 identification, clonotype clustering and error correction used MiTCR with a Q25 quality threshold and the strictest error-elimination algorithm. Lower-bound total TCR beta diversity was estimated with a nonparametric unseen species model using Euler transformation. Through fastp at Q25 and MiXCR, TCRdb rebuilt clones from the public reads, retaining in-frame beta chains. Duplicate CDR3 protein sequences are folded into a single record with the most common DNA and genes. These V and J calls rely on TCRdb rather than the paper's analysis. Recorded for this sample are approximately 1.5 million distinct CDR3 sequences; about 31% of them occurred a single time. The biggest ten clones account for 11% of the sample.

The chain employs TRBV27 and TRBJ2-7; TRBD2 agrees with 10 junctional bases. The receptor was isolated from a woman in her 30s in good health. The sample comprised blood. Here the CDR3 is given as CASSPSLAGPYEQYF. The nucleotide sequence is given as TGTGCCAGCAGTCCGTCACTAGCGGGACCCTACGAGCAGTACTTC.